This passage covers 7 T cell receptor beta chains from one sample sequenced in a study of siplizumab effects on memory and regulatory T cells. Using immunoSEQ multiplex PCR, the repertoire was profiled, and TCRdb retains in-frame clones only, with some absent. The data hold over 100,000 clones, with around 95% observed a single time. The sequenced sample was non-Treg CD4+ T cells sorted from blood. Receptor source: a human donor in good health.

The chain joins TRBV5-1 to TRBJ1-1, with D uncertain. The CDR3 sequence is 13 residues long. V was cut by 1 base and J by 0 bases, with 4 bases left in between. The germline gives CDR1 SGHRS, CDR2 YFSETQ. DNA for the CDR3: TGCGCCAGCAGCTTGAATATGAACACTGAAGCTTTCTTT. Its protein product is CASSLNMNTEAFF.

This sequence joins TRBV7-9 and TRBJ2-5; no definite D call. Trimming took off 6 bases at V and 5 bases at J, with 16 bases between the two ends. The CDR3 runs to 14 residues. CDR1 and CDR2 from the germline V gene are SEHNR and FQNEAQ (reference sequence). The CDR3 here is CASRPPPLRETQYF. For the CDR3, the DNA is TGTGCCAGCAGGCCCCCCCCGTTGCGGGAGACCCAGTACTTC.

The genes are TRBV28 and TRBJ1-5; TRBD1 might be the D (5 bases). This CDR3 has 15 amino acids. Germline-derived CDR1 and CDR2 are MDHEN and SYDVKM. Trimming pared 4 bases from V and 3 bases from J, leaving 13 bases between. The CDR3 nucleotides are TGTGCCAGCAGTTCTCAGGGTATCGACAATCAGCCCCAGCATTTT. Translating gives CASSSQGIDNQPQHF.

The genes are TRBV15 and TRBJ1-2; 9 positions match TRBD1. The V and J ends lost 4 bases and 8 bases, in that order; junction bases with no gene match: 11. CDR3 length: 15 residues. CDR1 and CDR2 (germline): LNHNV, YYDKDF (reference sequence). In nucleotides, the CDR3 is TGTGCCACCAGCACTCGACAGGGGGGTAGTGGCGGCTACACCTTC. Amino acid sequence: CATSTRQGGSGGYTF.

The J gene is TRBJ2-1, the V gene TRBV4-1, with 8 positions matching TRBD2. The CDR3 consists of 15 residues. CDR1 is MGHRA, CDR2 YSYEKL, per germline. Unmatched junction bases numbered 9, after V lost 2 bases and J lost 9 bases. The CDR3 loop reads CASSQTSGKGGEQFF. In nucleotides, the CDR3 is TGCGCCAGCAGCCAAACTAGCGGAAAAGGGGGTGAGCAGTTCTTC.

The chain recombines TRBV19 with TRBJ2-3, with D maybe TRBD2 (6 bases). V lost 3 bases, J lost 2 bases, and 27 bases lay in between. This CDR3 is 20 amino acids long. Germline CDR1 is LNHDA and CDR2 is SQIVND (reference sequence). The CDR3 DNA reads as TGTGCCAGTAGTATTCTCCATGTCCCCGGCGTGGCGGGGTCCACAGATACGCAGTATTTT. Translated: CASSILHVPGVAGSTDTQYF.

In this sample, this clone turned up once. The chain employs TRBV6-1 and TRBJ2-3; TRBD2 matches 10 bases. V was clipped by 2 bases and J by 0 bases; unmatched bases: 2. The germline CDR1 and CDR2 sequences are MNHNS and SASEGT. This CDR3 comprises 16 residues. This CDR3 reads CASSETSGASTDTQYF. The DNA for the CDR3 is TGTGCCAGCAGTGAAACTAGCGGGGCTAGCACAGATACGCAGTATTTT.